Following are 2 T cell receptor beta chains from one sample sequenced in a study of early T cells in non-severe SARS-CoV-2 infection. TCRdb analysed the 5' RACE reads with MiXCR anew, one entry per CDR3 protein. The sample shows roughly 60,000 distinct CDR3 sequences, about 8% of them seen only once. Sample: whole blood. Receptors originate from an adult who was a healthcare worker with PCR-confirmed SARS-CoV-2 infection or an uninfected control (not recorded which).

A word on this clonotype: A junction boundary mismatches the germline segment, possibly from a read error. This sequence joins TRBV5-4 and TRBJ2-1, with 10 bases fitting TRBD2. CDR3 size: 15 residues. The germline V gene has CDR1 SGHNT and CDR2 YYREEE (reference sequence). DNA of the CDR3: TGTGTCAGCAGCTTGGAAAGCGGGAGGGCCTATGAGCAGTTCTTC. This codes for CVSSLESGRAYEQFF. The whole variable domain, remainder taken from reference TRBV5-4 and TRBJ2-1, is ETGVTQSPTHLIKTRGQQVTLRCSSQSGHNTVSWYQQALGQGPQFIFQYYREEENGRGNFPPRFSGLQFPNYSSELNVNALELDDSALYLCVSSLESGRAYEQFFGPGTRLTVL.

This chain joins TRBV27 and TRBJ1-2; D not resolved. CDR3 length equals 15 residues. Germline values: CDR1 MNHEY, CDR2 SMNVEV (reference sequence). V shed 5 bases and J shed 1 base, with 14 bases lying between them. The CDR3 DNA reads TGTGCCAGCAGTCCGCTAGACGCGGTTAACTATGGCTACACCTTC. This sequence encodes CASSPLDAVNYGYTF.